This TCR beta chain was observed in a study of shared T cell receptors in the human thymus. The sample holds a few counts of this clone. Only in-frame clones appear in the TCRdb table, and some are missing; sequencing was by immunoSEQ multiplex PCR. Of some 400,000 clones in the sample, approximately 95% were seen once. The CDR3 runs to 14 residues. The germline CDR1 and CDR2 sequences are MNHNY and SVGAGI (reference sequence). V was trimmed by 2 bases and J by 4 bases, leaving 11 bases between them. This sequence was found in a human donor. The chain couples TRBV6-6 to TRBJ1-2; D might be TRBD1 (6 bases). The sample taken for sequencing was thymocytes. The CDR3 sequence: CASSYHRDAYGYTF. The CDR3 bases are TGTGCCAGCAGTTACCACAGGGACGCCTATGGCTACACCTTC.